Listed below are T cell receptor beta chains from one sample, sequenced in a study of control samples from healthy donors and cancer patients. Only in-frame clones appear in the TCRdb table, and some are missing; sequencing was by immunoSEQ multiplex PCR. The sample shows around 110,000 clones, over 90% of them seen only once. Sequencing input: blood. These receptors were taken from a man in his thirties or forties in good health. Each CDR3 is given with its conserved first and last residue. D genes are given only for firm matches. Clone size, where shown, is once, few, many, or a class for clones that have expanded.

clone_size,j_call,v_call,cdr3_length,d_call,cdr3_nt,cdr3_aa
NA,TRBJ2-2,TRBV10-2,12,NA,TGCGCCAGCAGTGATCGGGACGGGGAGCTGTTTTTT,CASSDRDGELFF
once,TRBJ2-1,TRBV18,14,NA,TGTGCCAGCTCACCATTGACTAGTGCACATGAGCAGTTCTTC,CASSPLTSAHEQFF
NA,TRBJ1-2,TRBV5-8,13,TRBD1,TGTGCCAGCAGCCCTCCGGACAGGTCTGGCTACACCTTC,CASSPPDRSGYTF
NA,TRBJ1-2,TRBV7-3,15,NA,TGTGCCAGCAGCTTCGGACCCAACGAGGGTTCTGGCTACACCTTC,CASSFGPNEGSGYTF
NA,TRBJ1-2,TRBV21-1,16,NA,TGTGCCAGCAGCCCTAGGGACAGGGGGCCTTCATATGGCTACACCTTC,CASSPRDRGPSYGYTF
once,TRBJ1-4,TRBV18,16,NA,TGTGCCAGCTCACCCTACTTTCAAACAACTAATGAAAAACTGTTTTTT,CASSPYFQTTNEKLFF
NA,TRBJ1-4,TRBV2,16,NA,TGTGCCAGCAGTCTTTTCCAGGGGTTATCGAATGAAAAACTGTTTTTT,CASSLFQGLSNEKLFF
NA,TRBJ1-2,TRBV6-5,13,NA,TGTGCCAGCAATTGGCCCGTGAACTATGGCTACACCTTC,CASNWPVNYGYTF
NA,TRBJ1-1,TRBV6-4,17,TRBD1,TGTGCCAGCAGTGATACCGGGACAGGGGGAGGTAGGACTGAAGCTTTCTTT,CASSDTGTGGGRTEAFF
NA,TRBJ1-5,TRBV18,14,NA,TGTGCCAGCTCACCTGCAGGGGCAAATCAGCCCCAGCATTTT,CASSPAGANQPQHF
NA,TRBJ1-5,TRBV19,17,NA,TGTACCAGTAGTACACACCCCAACAGGGTTAGCAATCAGCCCCAGCATTTT,CTSSTHPNRVSNQPQHF
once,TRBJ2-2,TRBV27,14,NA,TGTGCCAGCAGCTTGGGCTTCCTCCCCGGGGAGCTGTTTTTT,CASSLGFLPGELFF
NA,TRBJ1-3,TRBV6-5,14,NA,TGTGCCACTACCGCCGGGACCGTCGGAAACACCATATATTTT,CATTAGTVGNTIYF
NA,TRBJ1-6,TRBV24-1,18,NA,TGTGCCACCAGTGGTTTGCAGGTGGGTAGGTGGGCTAATTCACCCCTCCACTTT,CATSGLQVGRWANSPLHF
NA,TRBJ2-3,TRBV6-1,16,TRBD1,TGTGCCAGCAGTGAAGTTCCGACAGGGGGCGCAGATACGCAGTATTTT,CASSEVPTGGADTQYF
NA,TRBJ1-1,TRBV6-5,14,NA,TGTGCCAGCAGTTACGAAGTTGATGCCACTGAAGCTTTCTTT,CASSYEVDATEAFF
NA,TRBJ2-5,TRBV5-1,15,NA,TGCGCCAGCAGCCTGGCGCCAGACAGCCAAGAGACCCAGTACTTC,CASSLAPDSQETQYF
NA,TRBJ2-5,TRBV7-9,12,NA,TGTGCCAGCAGCTTAGTAGCAGAGACCCAGTACTTC,CASSLVAETQYF
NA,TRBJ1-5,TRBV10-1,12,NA,TGCGCCAGCGGCCGGGACCCCTGGCCCCAGCATTTT,CASGRDPWPQHF
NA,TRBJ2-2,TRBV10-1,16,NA,TGCGCCAGCAGTGAGTCAGCAGGGGTAAACACCGGGGAGCTGTTTTTT,CASSESAGVNTGELFF
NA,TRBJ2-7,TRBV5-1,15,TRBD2,TGCGCCAGCAGCCTGCTTGCGGGGGGGCCCTACGAGCAGTACTTC,CASSLLAGGPYEQYF
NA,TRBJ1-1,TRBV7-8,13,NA,TGTGCCAGCAGCCGACCGAGGAACACTGAAGCTTTCTTT,CASSRPRNTEAFF
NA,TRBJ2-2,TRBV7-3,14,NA,TGTGCCAGCAGCGATGGACCGGAGGCCGGGGAGCTGTTTTTT,CASSDGPEAGELFF
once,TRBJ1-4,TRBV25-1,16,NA,TGTGCCAGCAGTGTGTTGGTGGGGGCCCGTGGGGAAAAACTGTTTTTT,CASSVLVGARGEKLFF
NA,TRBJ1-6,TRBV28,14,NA,TGTGCCAGCAGCCGGGGGGGCTATAATTCACCCCTCCACTTT,CASSRGGYNSPLHF
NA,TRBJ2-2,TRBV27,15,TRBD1,TGTGCCAGCAGTTTATCGACAGGGCGGAATGGGGAGCTGTTTTTT,CASSLSTGRNGELFF
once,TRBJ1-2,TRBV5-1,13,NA,TGCGCCAGCGGGGTCGGGGGGACGGATGGCTACACCTTC,CASGVGGTDGYTF
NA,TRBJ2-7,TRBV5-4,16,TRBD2,TGTGCCAGCAGCCCGGTCCCGGGGCGGGGGGGCTACGAGCAGTACTTC,CASSPVPGRGGYEQYF
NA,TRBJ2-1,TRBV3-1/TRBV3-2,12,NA,TGTGCCAGCAGCCAAGACGTCGATGAGCAGTTCTTC,CASSQDVDEQFF
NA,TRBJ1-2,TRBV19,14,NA,TGTGCCAGTAGTATGAACAGGGATAACTATGGCTACACCTTC,CASSMNRDNYGYTF
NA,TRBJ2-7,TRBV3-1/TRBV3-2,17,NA,TGTGCCAGCAGCCAAGCTTTCCGGGACCCTTCCTCCTACGAGCAGTACTTC,CASSQAFRDPSSYEQYF